This T cell receptor beta chain was profiled in a study of T cell responses to AZD1222 COVID-19 vaccine. There are 13 residues in the CDR3. Germline values: CDR1 SSHAT, CDR2 FNYEAQ (reference sequence). Assay: immunoSEQ multiplex PCR; the TCRdb copy retains only in-frame clones and omits some. This sample yields about 110,000 clones, of which 85% to 90% are seen a single time; roughly 15% belongs to the top ten. Comment on this clone: Its antigen remains unknown. At one boundary the junction diverges from the germline segment, which might be a read error.

Study observations and caveats: A mostly white British donor set with more females was recruited, and clonal diversity was possibly underestimated. Seropositive status at baseline applied to only five to seven AZD1222 recipients. Receipt of two AZD1222 doses was followed by a rise in Spike-specific TCR breadth and depth.

Pooling of second doses given at about 4 or about 12 weeks was done. The V gene is TRBV7-7, the J gene TRBJ1-1; D gene ambiguous. The source material was peripheral blood, sampled 28 days after the second AZD1222 dose. The sequence came from an adult who received the AZD1222 COVID-19 vaccine. For the CDR3, the DNA is TGTGCTAGCAGCCTCGACCTCCTAGGTGAAGCTTTCTTT. Protein: CASSLDLLGEAFF.